A selection of T cell receptor beta chains follows, all from one sample in a study of T-cell memory formation after mild COVID-19. MiXCR, applied by TCRdb to the 5' RACE reads, yields one record per CDR3 protein. The table lists about 49,000 distinct CDR3 sequences, around 7% of them singletons. What was sequenced was PBMCs or a T cell subset sorted from them (not recorded which). These receptors were taken from a man younger than 35 who had mild COVID-19 (a few samples of this study predate the infection). Cell type and time point are not known. The CDR3 runs from the conserved cysteine through the conserved F or W. The D gene is left open where the match is weak. Clone size is not always given. Where it is, it says once, few, many or a class for expanded clones.

d_call	j_call	v_call	clone_size	cdr3_aa	cdr3_nt
TRBD2	TRBJ2-5	TRBV7-2	many	CASSLGARGATQETQYF	TGTGCCAGCAGCTTAGGCGCGCGGGGGGCCACGCAAGAGACCCAGTACTTC
TRBD1	TRBJ1-4	TRBV5-1	.	CASSFGGTATNEKLFF	TGCGCCAGCAGCTTCGGGGGGACAGCTACTAATGAAAAACTGTTTTTT
.	TRBJ1-6	TRBV5-1	few	CASSPQGQGTLSPLHF	TGCGCCAGCAGCCCACAAGGGCAGGGCACTCTATCACCCCTCCACTTT
.	TRBJ2-4	TRBV28	few	CATSLAKNIQYF	TGTGCCACCAGCTTAGCCAAAAACATTCAGTACTTC
.	TRBJ2-1	TRBV7-3	many	CASSRPGGEHFF	TGTGCCAGCAGCAGACCCGGGGGTGAGCATTTCTTC
.	TRBJ1-2	TRBV6-6	few	CASSDGEYRSTYGYTF	TGTGCCAGCAGTGACGGGGAGTACCGCTCCACCTATGGCTACACCTTC
.	TRBJ2-3	TRBV19	few	CASSPSWNTDTQYF	TGTGCCAGTAGCCCCTCCTGGAACACAGATACGCAGTATTTT
.	TRBJ1-5	TRBV5-1	many	CASSLDAERQPQHF	TGCGCCAGCAGCTTGGATGCCGAAAGGCAGCCCCAGCATTTT
.	TRBJ1-2	TRBV6-5	.	CASSYFRGNYGYTF	TGTGCCAGCAGTTACTTTAGGGGCAACTATGGCTACACCTTC
TRBD1	TRBJ1-3	TRBV12-3/TRBV12-4	.	CASSLQGAWGNTIYF	TGTGCCAGCAGTTTACAGGGGGCGTGGGGAAACACCATATATTTT
.	TRBJ1-6	TRBV3-1	.	CASSQGEGNSPLHF	TGTGCCAGCAGCCAAGGAGAGGGGAATTCACCCCTCCACTTT
.	TRBJ2-3	TRBV30	many	CAWTRMGRGVADTQYF	TGTGCCTGGACTCGTATGGGCAGGGGAGTTGCAGATACGCAGTATTTT
.	TRBJ2-3	TRBV29-1	.	CSALNTDTQYF	TGCAGCGCTCTAAACACAGATACGCAGTATTTT
TRBD2	TRBJ2-5	TRBV6-5	.	CASRTPGGQETQYF	TGTGCCAGCAGAACCCCCGGGGGGCAAGAGACCCAGTACTTC
TRBD1	TRBJ2-7	TRBV7-2	few	CASSARDRFREQYF	TGTGCCAGCAGCGCCCGGGACAGGTTTCGCGAGCAGTACTTC
.	TRBJ1-6	TRBV21-1	few	CASSKGMSSYNSPLHF	TGTGCCAGCAGCAAGGGAATGAGCTCCTATAATTCACCCCTCCACTTT
.	TRBJ1-1	TRBV24-1	few	CATSDSRGGNTEAFF	TGTGCCACCAGTGATTCCAGGGGCGGGAACACTGAAGCTTTCTTT
.	TRBJ1-1	TRBV5-1	.	CASSRGAIMNTEAFF	TGCGCCAGCAGCCGCGGAGCGATAATGAACACTGAAGCTTTCTTT
.	TRBJ2-5	TRBV7-3	medium-sized	CASSLIGLDGETQYF	TGTGCCAGCAGCTTAATAGGGCTGGATGGAGAGACCCAGTACTTC
.	TRBJ2-5	TRBV12-3/TRBV12-4	many	CASSSLNRQETQYF	TGTGCCAGCAGTTCCTTGAACAGACAAGAGACCCAGTACTTC
.	TRBJ2-3	TRBV7-9	many	CASSLGTPTDTQYF	TGTGCCAGCAGCTTAGGGACACCCACAGATACGCAGTATTTT
.	TRBJ1-4	TRBV4-1	few	CASSLPYEKLVF	TGCGCCAGCAGCCTTCCGTATGAAAAACTGGTTTTT
TRBD2	TRBJ2-3	TRBV3-1	.	CATRTSGGVSDTQYF	TGTGCCACCCGGACTAGCGGGGGGGTTTCAGATACGCAGTATTTT
.	TRBJ2-1	TRBV21-1	.	CASRGGEFF	TGTGCCAGCCGGGGGGGAGAGTTCTTC
TRBD1	TRBJ2-3	TRBV11-2	.	CASSLDLGRGLDTQYF	TGTGCCAGCAGCTTAGATCTAGGCAGGGGGCTTGATACGCAGTATTTT
.	TRBJ2-1	TRBV28	.	CASPGGPGRNEQFF	TGTGCCAGTCCCGGGGGCCCCGGGAGGAATGAGCAGTTCTTC
.	TRBJ2-5	TRBV3-1	many	CASSRPPGVRETQYF	TGTGCCAGCAGCCGCCCGCCGGGGGTCAGAGAGACCCAGTACTTC
.	TRBJ2-3	TRBV2	.	CASSEQSDTQYF	TGTGCCAGCAGTGAACAGTCAGATACGCAGTATTTT
.	TRBJ1-5	TRBV18	.	CASSPPTPQPQHF	TGTGCCAGCTCACCACCGACGCCCCAGCCCCAGCATTTT
.	TRBJ1-6	TRBV7-2	many	CASSSDYSPLHF	TGTGCCAGCAGCTCTGACTACTCACCCCTCCACTTT
TRBD1	TRBJ1-1	TRBV4-3	few	CASSQEHQTGEAFF	TGCGCCAGCAGCCAAGAGCATCAGACAGGGGAGGCTTTCTTT
TRBD2	TRBJ2-5	TRBV6-6	.	CASGGGASQETQYF	TGTGCCAGTGGCGGGGGGGCCAGTCAAGAGACCCAGTACTTC
TRBD2	TRBJ2-3	TRBV3-1	.	CASSQLSSGGGTDTQYF	TGTGCCAGCAGCCAACTCTCAAGCGGGGGAGGCACAGATACGCAGTATTTT
.	TRBJ2-7	TRBV7-2	many	CASKGQGISSYEQYF	TGTGCCAGCAAGGGGCAGGGAATAAGCTCCTACGAGCAGTACTTC
TRBD2	TRBJ2-2	TRBV12-3/TRBV12-4	.	CASSSQLAGGTGELFF	TGTGCCAGCAGTTCCCAGCTAGCGGGGGGTACCGGGGAGCTGTTTTTT
.	TRBJ1-1	TRBV19	.	CASSIDRRWTEAFF	TGTGCCAGTAGTATAGATCGAAGGTGGACTGAAGCTTTCTTT
.	TRBJ1-6	TRBV4-1	many	CASSQAWGNGSPLHF	TGCGCCAGCAGCCAAGCCTGGGGTAACGGTTCACCCCTCCACTTT
.	TRBJ1-2	TRBV12-3/TRBV12-4	.	CASSSQVSAVGGYTF	TGTGCCAGCAGTTCACAGGTTTCGGCTGTCGGGGGCTACACCTTC
.	TRBJ1-4	TRBV15	.	CATSRDSAYEKLFF	TGTGCCACCAGCAGAGATTCAGCCTATGAAAAACTGTTTTTT
.	TRBJ2-3	TRBV6-5	few	CASSYLGSQDTQYF	TGTGCCAGCAGTTACTTAGGTTCGCAAGATACGCAGTATTTT
.	TRBJ2-2	TRBV9	.	CASSAPTNTGELFF	TGTGCCAGCAGCGCCCCAACGAACACCGGGGAGCTGTTTTTT
.	TRBJ1-2	TRBV5-1	few	CASSQDYQAIYGYTF	TGCGCCAGCAGCCAAGATTACCAAGCCATTTATGGCTACACCTTC